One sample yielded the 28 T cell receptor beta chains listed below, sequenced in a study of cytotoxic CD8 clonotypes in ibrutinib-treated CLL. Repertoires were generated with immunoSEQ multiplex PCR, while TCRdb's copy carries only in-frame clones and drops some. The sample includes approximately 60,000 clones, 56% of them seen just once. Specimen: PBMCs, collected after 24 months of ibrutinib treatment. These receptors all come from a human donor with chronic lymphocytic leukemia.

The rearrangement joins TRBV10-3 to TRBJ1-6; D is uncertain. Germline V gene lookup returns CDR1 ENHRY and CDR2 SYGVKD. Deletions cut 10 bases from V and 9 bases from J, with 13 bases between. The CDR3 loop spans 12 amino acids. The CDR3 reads CASTTSGSPLHF. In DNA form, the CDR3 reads TGTGCCAGCACAACTAGTGGTTCACCCCTCCACTTT.

In DNA form, the CDR3 reads TGTGCCAGCAGCTTGCATATCGGGGGATCTGGAAACACCATATATTTT. Protein sequence: CASSLHIGGSGNTIYF. The chain employs TRBV7-2 and TRBJ1-3, with D perhaps matching TRBD1 (5 bases). V was pared by 3 bases and J by 1 base, with 13 bases between. This CDR3 has 16 residues. CDR1 and CDR2 (germline): SGHTA, FQGNSA.

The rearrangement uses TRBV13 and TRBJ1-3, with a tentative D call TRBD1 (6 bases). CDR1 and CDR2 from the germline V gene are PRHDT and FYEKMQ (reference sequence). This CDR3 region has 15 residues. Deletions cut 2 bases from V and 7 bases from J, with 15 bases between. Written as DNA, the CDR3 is TGTGCCAGCAGCTTAATCATTCAGGGGCGGAACACCATATATTTT. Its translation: CASSLIIQGRNTIYF.

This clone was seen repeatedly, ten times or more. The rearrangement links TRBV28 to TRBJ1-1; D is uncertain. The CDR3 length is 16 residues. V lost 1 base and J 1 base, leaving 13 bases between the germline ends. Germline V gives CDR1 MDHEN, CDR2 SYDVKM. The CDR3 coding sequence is TGTGCCAGCAGTTTATTGAGGGCCACCTCGAACACTGAAGCTTTCTTT. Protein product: CASSLLRATSNTEAFF.

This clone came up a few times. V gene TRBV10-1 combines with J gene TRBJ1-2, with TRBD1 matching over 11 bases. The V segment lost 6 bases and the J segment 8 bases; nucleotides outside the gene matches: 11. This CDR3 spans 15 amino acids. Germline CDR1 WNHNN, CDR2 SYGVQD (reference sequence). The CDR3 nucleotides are TGCGCCAGCAGGGCCGGGACAGGGGGATCGCGAGGCTACACCTTC. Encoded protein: CASRAGTGGSRGYTF.

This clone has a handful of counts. The CDR3 is CARISGMVYNEQFF. CDR3 in DNA: TGTGCCAGGATTAGCGGGATGGTTTACAATGAGCAGTTCTTC. The chain has TRBV6-5 and TRBJ2-1, with 8 bases identical to TRBD2. The V gene end was trimmed by 9 bases and the J gene end by 4 bases; junction bases not matched to a gene: 8. The CDR3 is 14 amino acids. Per germline, CDR1 MNHEY and CDR2 SVGAGI.

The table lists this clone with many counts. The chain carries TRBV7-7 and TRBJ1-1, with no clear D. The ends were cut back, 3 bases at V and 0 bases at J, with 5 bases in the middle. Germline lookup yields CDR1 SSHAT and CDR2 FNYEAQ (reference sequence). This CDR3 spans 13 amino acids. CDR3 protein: CASSFDLNTEAFF. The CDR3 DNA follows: TGTGCCAGCAGCTTCGACCTGAACACTGAAGCTTTCTTT.

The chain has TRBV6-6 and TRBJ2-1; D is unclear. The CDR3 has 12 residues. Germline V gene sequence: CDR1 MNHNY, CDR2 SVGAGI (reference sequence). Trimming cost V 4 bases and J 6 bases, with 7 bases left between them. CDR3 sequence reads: CASSSPLNEQFF. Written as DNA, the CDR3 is TGTGCCAGCAGTTCACCCCTCAATGAGCAGTTCTTC.

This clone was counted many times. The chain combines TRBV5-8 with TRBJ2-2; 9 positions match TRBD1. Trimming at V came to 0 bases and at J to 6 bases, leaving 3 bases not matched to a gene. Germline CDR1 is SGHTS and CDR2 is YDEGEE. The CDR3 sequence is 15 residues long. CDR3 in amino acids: CASSLGGQGSGELFF. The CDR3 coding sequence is TGTGCCAGCAGCTTGGGCGGACAGGGGTCCGGGGAGCTGTTTTTT.

CDR3 amino acids: CASSQESGQGTYEQYF. CDR3 sequence (DNA): TGTGCCAGCAGCCAAGAATCCGGACAGGGAACCTACGAGCAGTACTTC. The chain employs TRBV4-2 and TRBJ2-7; 8 bases are a match to TRBD1. The germline V gene encodes CDR1 LGHNA and CDR2 YNFKEQ. Unmatched junction bases numbered 6, after V lost 0 bases and J lost 2 bases. The CDR3 sequence is 16 residues long.

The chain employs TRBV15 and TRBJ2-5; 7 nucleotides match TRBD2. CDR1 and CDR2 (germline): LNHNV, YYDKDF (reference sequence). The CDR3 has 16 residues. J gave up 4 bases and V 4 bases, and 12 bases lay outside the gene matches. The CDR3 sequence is CATSTPGTINGETQYF. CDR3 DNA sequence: TGTGCCACCAGCACCCCCGGGACTATCAATGGAGAGACCCAGTACTTC.

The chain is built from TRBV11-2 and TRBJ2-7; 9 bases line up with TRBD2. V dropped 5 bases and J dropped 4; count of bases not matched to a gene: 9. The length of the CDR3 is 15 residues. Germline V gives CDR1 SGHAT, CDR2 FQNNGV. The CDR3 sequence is CASSRLAGGPYEQYF. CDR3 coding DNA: TGTGCCAGCAGCCGCCTGGCGGGAGGGCCTTACGAGCAGTACTTC.

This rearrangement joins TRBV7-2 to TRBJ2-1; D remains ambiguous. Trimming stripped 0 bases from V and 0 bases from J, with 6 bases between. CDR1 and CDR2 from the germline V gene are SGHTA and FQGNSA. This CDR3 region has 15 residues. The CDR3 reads CASSLAESSYNEQFF. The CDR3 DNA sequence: TGTGCCAGCAGCTTAGCAGAAAGCTCCTACAATGAGCAGTTCTTC. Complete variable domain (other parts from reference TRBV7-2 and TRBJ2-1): GAGVSQSPSNKVTEKGKDVELRCDPISGHTALYWYRQSLGQGLEFLIYFQGNSAPDKSGLPSDRFSAERTGGSVSTLTIQRTQQEDSAVYLCASSLAESSYNEQFFGPGTRLTVL.

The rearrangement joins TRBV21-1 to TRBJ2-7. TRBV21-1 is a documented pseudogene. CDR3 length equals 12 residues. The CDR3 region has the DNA TGTGCCAGCAGCTACGTCGCCTACGAGCAGTACTTC. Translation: CASSYVAYEQYF.

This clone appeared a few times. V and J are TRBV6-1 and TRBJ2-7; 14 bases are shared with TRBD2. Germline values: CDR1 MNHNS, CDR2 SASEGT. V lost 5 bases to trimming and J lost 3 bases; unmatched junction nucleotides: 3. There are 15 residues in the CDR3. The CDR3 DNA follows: TGTGCCAGCAGTACCGGGACTAGCGGGAGCTACGAGCAGTACTTC. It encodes CASSTGTSGSYEQYF.

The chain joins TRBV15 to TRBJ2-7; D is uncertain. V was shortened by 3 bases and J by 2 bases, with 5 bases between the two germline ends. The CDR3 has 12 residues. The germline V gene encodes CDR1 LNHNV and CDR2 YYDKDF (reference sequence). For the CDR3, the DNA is TGTGCCACCAGCAGCCGAACCTACGAGCAGTACGTC. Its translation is CATSSRTYEQYV.

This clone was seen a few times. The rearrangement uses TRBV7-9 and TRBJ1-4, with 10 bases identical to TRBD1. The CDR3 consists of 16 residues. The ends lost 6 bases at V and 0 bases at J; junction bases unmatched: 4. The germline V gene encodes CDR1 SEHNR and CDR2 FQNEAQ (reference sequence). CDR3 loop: CASSSGTGATNEKLFF. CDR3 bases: TGTGCCAGCAGTTCCGGGACAGGGGCAACTAATGAAAAACTGTTTTTT.

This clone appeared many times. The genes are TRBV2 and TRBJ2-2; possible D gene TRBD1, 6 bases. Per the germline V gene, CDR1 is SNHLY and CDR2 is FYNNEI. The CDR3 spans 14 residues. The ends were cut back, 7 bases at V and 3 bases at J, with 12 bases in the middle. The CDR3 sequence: CASTRDTYTGELFF. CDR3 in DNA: TGTGCCAGCACCCGGGACACCTACACCGGGGAGCTGTTTTTT.

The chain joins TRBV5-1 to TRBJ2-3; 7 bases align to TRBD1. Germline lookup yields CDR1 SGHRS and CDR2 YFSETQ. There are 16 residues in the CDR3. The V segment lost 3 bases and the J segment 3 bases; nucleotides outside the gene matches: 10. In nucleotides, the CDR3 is TGCGCCAGCAGCTCCCGACAGGGAATTGGAACAGATACGCAGTATTTT. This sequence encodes CASSSRQGIGTDTQYF.

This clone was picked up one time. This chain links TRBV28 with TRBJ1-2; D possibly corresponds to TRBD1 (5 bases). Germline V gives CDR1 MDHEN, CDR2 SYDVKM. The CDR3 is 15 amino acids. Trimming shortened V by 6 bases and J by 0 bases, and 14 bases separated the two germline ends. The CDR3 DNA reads TGTGCCAGCAGCCCGGGGGGGGTAGCTAACTATGGCTACACCTTC. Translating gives CASSPGGVANYGYTF.

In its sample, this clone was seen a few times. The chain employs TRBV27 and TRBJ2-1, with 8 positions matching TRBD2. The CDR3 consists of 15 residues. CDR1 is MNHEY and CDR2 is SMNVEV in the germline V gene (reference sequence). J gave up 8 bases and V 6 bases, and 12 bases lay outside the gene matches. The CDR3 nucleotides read TGTGCCAGCAGCCTCGCGGGACTAGTCTTCTATGAGCAGTTCTTC. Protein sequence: CASSLAGLVFYEQFF.

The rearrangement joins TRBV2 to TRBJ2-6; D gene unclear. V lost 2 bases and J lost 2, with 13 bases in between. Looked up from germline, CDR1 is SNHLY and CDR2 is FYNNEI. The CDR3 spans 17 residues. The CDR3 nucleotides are TGTGCCAGCAGTGAAACCCGCGGTTCCACTGGGGCCAACGTCCTGACTTTC. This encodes CASSETRGSTGANVLTF.

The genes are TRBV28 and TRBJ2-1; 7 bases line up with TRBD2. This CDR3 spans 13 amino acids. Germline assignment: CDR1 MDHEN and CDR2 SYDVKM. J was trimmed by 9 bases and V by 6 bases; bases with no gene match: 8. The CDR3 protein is CASRYSGGVEQFF. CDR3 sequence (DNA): TGTGCCAGCAGGTATTCGGGGGGTGTTGAGCAGTTCTTC.

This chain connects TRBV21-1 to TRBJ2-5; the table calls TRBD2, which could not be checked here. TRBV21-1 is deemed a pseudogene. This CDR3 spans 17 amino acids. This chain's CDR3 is CASRTGTSRINQETQYF. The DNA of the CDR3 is TGTGCCAGCAGGACCGGGACTAGCAGAATAAACCAAGAGACCCAGTACTTC.

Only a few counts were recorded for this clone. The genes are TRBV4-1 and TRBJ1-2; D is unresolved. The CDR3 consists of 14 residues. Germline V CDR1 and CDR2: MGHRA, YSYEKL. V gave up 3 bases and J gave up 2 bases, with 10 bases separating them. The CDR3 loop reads CASSHGIENYGYTF. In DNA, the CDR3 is TGCGCCAGCAGCCACGGGATCGAAAACTATGGCTACACCTTC.

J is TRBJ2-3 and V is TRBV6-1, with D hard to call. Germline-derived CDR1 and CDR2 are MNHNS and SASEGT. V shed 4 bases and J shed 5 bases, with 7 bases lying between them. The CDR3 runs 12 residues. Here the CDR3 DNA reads TGTGCCAGCAGTGCACTATTAGATACGCAGTATTTT. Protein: CASSALLDTQYF.

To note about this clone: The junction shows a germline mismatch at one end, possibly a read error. CDR3 sequence reads: CASSYWGQMNTEAFF. In nucleotides, the CDR3 is TGTGCCAGCAGTTACTGGGGACAAATGAACACTGAAGCTTTCTTT. The genes are TRBV10-3 and TRBJ1-1; D is possibly TRBD1 (6 bases). The CDR3 is made up of 15 amino acids. Germline-derived CDR1 and CDR2 are ENHRY and SYGVKD.

CDR3 nucleotides: TGTGCCAGCAGCCCAGCCCCAGGGCAGGAGACCCAGTACTTC. As protein: CASSPAPGQETQYF. The chain joins TRBV7-9 to TRBJ2-5, with a possible D match to TRBD1 (5 bases). This CDR3 spans 14 amino acids. Germline CDR1 and CDR2: SEHNR and FQNEAQ (reference sequence). V lost 5 bases and J lost 5, with 15 bases in between. Full variable domain (remainder filled in from reference TRBV7-9 and TRBJ2-5): DTGVSQNPRHKITKRGQNVTFRCDPISEHNRLYWYRQTLGQGPEFLTYFQNEAQLEKSRLLSDRFSAERPKGSFSTLEIQRTEQGDSAMYLCASSPAPGQETQYFGPGTRLLVL.